This T cell receptor beta chain was captured in a study of shared clonotypes between healthy human individuals. Study details: Donor composition was two women and three men, aged 18 to 49.

In the sorted-subset replicate PCRs, approximately 200 ng DNA, tens of thousands of T cell genomes, was used. As handled by the study authors: Junction-only sequences without quality scores were provided by ImmunoSEQ, so filtering was different. This table comes from immunoSEQ multiplex PCR, and its TCRdb copy is limited to in-frame clones, with some not included. V and J calls and clone size are copied from that table; D and trimming were computed from the DNA. The table shows about 510,000 clones, with about 95% occurring only once. The receptor comes from a woman under 40 in good health. Sequencing used naive CD4+ T cells sorted from blood. As for subset: CD45RA+ positively selected.

This CDR3 is CATYERGGEYEQFF. The CDR3 bases are TGCGCCACTTACGAGAGGGGCGGGGAGTATGAGCAGTTCTTC. The chain uses TRBV4-1 and TRBJ2-1; tentatively, D is TRBD2 (6 bases). The germline V gene encodes CDR1 MGHRA and CDR2 YSYEKL. The length of the CDR3 is 14 residues. Deletions cut 10 bases from V and 8 bases from J, with 21 bases between.